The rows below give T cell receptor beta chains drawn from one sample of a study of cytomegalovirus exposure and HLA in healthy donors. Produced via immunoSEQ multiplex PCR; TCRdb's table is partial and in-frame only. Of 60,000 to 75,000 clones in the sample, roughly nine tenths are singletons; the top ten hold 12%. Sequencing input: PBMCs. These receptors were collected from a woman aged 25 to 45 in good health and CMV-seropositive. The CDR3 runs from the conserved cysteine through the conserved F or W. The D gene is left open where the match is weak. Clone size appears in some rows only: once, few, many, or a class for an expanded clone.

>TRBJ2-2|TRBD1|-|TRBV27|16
TGTGCCAGCTCATCCGGAGGACAGGGGGACACCGGGGAGCTGTTTTTT
CASSSGGQGDTGELFF
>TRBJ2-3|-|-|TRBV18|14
TGTGCCAGCTCACCCCCTCTGACTCCCAAGACGCAGTATTTT
CASSPPLTPKTQYF
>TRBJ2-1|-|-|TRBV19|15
TGTGCCAGTCGGCGAGCGTCCAATTCCTACAATGAGCAGTTCTTC
CASRRASNSYNEQFF
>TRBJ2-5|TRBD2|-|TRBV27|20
TGTGCCAGCAGTTTATTTGGCCCGGCCGGGACTAGCGGGACTGGTGAGACCCAGTACTTC
CASSLFGPAGTSGTGETQYF
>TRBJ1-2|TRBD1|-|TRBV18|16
TGTGCCAGCTCACCACGGCCCCAGGGGGCGAACTATGGCTACACCTTC
CASSPRPQGANYGYTF
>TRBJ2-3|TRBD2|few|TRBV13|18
TGTGCCAGCAGCTTAGCGGGTTGGAGACTAGCGGGCACAGATACGCAGTATTTT
CASSLAGWRLAGTDTQYF
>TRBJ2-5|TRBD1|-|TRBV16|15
TGTGCCAGCAGCCAAATGGGACAGGCCCAAGAGACCCAGTACTTC
CASSQMGQAQETQYF
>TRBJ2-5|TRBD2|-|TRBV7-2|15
TGTGCCAGCAGCCGAGGACTAGCGCCACAAGAGACCCAGTACTTC
CASSRGLAPQETQYF
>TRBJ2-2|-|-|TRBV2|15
TGTGCCAGCCTCCCCGGAGAGATGGGCACCGGGGAGCTGTTTTTT
CASLPGEMGTGELFF
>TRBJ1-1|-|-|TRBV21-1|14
TGTGCCAGCATTGCACCTGCGGTTGACACTGAAGCTTTCTTT
CASIAPAVDTEAFF
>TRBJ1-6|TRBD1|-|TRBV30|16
TGTGCCTGGAGTGGAGAACAGGGGGCAAGTTATTCACCCCTCCACTTT
CAWSGEQGASYSPLHF
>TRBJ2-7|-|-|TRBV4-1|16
TGCGCCAGCAGCCAGAGAGGGGGGGGCGGAGTGGACCGGCAGTACTTC
CASSQRGGGGVDRQYF
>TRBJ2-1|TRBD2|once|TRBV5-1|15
TGCGCCAGCAGCTTGATTACTAGCGGAGACAATGAGCAGTTCTTC
CASSLITSGDNEQFF